Listed below are T cell receptor beta chains from one sample, sequenced in a study of T cell responses to AZD1222 COVID-19 vaccine. Generated by immunoSEQ multiplex PCR, the TCRdb table keeps only in-frame clones and is missing some. The data contain about 180,000 clones, about 90% of them singletons. This sample comprised peripheral blood, obtained 28 days after the second AZD1222 dose. The receptors originated from an adult who received the AZD1222 COVID-19 vaccine. Both conserved end residues are part of each CDR3. A D gene is named only where the DNA matches it firmly. Clone size, where shown, is once, few, many, or a class for clones that have expanded.

>.|.|TRBV5-1|TRBJ2-1
TGCGCCAGCAGTTTAATCCCCGGGGACCTCTCCTACAATGAGCAGTTCTTC
CASSLIPGDLSYNEQFF
>.|.|TRBV5-1|TRBJ2-5
TGCGCCAGCAGCGACCTTTCCAGGGGCTTCCAGGAGACCCAGTACTTC
CASSDLSRGFQETQYF
>.|.|TRBV3-1/TRBV3-2|TRBJ2-3
TGTGCCAGCAGCCAAGAAAGGCGGGGTAATACCGGGGAGTATTTT
CASSQERRGNTGEYF
>once|.|TRBV14|TRBJ1-2
TGTCGCCCTGGGTGGGGGCACGACTATGGCTACACCTTC
CRPGWGHDYGYTF
>once|.|TRBV27|TRBJ2-1
TGTGCCAGCAGTTTATTCTCGGAGGGCGGAGGCAATGAGCAGTTCTTC
CASSLFSEGGGNEQFF
>.|TRBD2|TRBV29-1|TRBJ2-5
TGCAGCGTTGAACGCCAAGCGGGAGGTCGGGAGACCCAGTACTTC
CSVERQAGGRETQYF
>.|.|TRBV18|TRBJ2-7
TGTGCCAGCTCACCAGGGACATTACCCTACGAGCAGTACTTC
CASSPGTLPYEQYF
>.|.|TRBV3-1/TRBV3-2|TRBJ1-1
TGTGCCAGCAGCCAATCTCCTGAATGGAACACTGAAGCTTTCTTT
CASSQSPEWNTEAFF
>.|.|TRBV3-1/TRBV3-2|TRBJ2-5
TGTGCCAGCAGTCGCCACGGAGAAGAGACCCAGTACTTC
CASSRHGEETQYF
>.|TRBD2|TRBV18|TRBJ2-3
TGTGCCAGCTCACCAAGACTAGCGGGAGAGGGGACAGATACGCAGTATTTT
CASSPRLAGEGTDTQYF
>once|.|TRBV5-4|TRBJ2-1
TGTGCCAGCAGCTTGGAGGGTGCGGGGGCCCCCAATGAGCAGTTCTTC
CASSLEGAGAPNEQFF
>.|.|TRBV25-1|TRBJ1-1
TGTGCCAGCAGCTTCGGGACGACGGGTGAAGCTTTCTTT
CASSFGTTGEAFF
>.|.|TRBV14|TRBJ2-5
TGTGCCAGCAGCCAACTTATAAGGGGAGAGACCCAGTACTTC
CASSQLIRGETQYF
>.|.|TRBV5-1|TRBJ2-2
TGCGCCAGCAGCCCCTGGGGGGACACCGGGGAGCTGTTTTTT
CASSPWGDTGELFF
>.|.|TRBV18|TRBJ1-4
TGTGCCAGCTCCGTAACTAATGAAAAACTGTTTTTT
CASSVTNEKLFF
>.|.|TRBV4-3|TRBJ1-1
TGCGCCAGCAGCCAAGATTTTAGAGGGGCTGAAGCTTTCTTT
CASSQDFRGAEAFF
>.|.|TRBV19|TRBJ2-7
TGTGCCAGTAGTCGACAGGCGGGCTCTCAGTTCTCATATTCCTACGAGCAGTACTTC
CASSRQAGSQFSYSYEQYF
>.|.|TRBV7-9|TRBJ2-7
TGTGCCAGCAGCTTAGATCCAGGCGGCTACGAGCAGTACTTC
CASSLDPGGYEQYF
>.|TRBD1|TRBV2|TRBJ2-1
TGTGCCAGCCGGACAGGGGCCTACAATGAGCAGTTCTTC
CASRTGAYNEQFF
>once|TRBD1|TRBV27|TRBJ1-2
TGTGCCAGCCGCGGGACAGTCTATGGCTACACCTTC
CASRGTVYGYTF
>.|TRBD1|TRBV3-1/TRBV3-2|TRBJ2-2
TGTGCCAGCAGCAGCGGACAGGGCTTAACCGGGGAGCTGTTTTTT
CASSSGQGLTGELFF
>.|.|TRBV7-3|TRBJ2-1
TGTGCCAGCAGCGCCGGGGGCAGCCTCTACAATGAGCAGTTCTTC
CASSAGGSLYNEQFF
>.|.|TRBV2|TRBJ1-2
TGTGCCAGCAGCTCCGCTTGGCGGGGGGCCTGGGGCTACACCTTC
CASSSAWRGAWGYTF
>.|TRBD1|TRBV28|TRBJ1-1
TGTGCCAGCAGTTTATTGGGACAGGATAATGTCGGAGCTTTCTTT
CASSLLGQDNVGAFF
>few|.|TRBV6-1|TRBJ1-5
TGTGCCAGCAGTGAAATCCGAACCTATCAGCCCCAGCATTTT
CASSEIRTYQPQHF
>.|.|TRBV3-1/TRBV3-2|TRBJ2-1
TGTGCCAGCAGCCAAGCGGCAGGGAATGAGCAGTTCTTC
CASSQAAGNEQFF
>.|.|TRBV9|TRBJ1-1
TGTGCCAGCAGCGTAGGGGGGAGTCAAGTCACTGAAGCTTTCTTT
CASSVGGSQVTEAFF
>.|.|TRBV12-2|TRBJ1-2
TGTGCAAGTCGCTTAGCAGTTCCGGGATATGGCTACACCTTC
CASRLAVPGYGYTF
>.|.|TRBV6-5|TRBJ2-1
TGTGCCAGCGGGAGGTTAGACACCTACAATGAGCAGTTCTTC
CASGRLDTYNEQFF
>.|TRBD1|TRBV19|TRBJ1-4
TGTGCCAGTAGTGTATCTGGACAGGCGCTCGGGGAACGGGAAAAACTGTTTTTT
CASSVSGQALGEREKLFF
>.|.|TRBV19|TRBJ1-3
TGTGCCAGTATCCTCAACCAGACACCCAGAAACACCATATATTTT
CASILNQTPRNTIYF
>.|.|TRBV7-3|TRBJ2-2
TGTGCCAGCAGCCCTGGGGGCCCAAACACCGGGGAGCTGTTTTTT
CASSPGGPNTGELFF